A single sample is the source of the 8 T cell receptor beta chains below, sequenced in a study of T cells after posttransplantation cyclophosphamide. Sequenced by immunoSEQ multiplex PCR; TCRdb stores in-frame clones only, minus some. The table includes 13,000 to 15,000 clones, 65% to 85% detected once. Sequencing used memory CD4+ T cells sorted from PBMCs. The receptors here all came from a man aged 45-60 years.

The chain links TRBV30 to TRBJ2-3; 8 positions match TRBD1. CDR3 length: 14 amino acids. CDR1 is GTSNPN, CDR2 SVGIG, per germline (reference sequence). The junction had 4 bases not matched to a gene; V was cut back by 5 bases and J by 0 bases. CDR3 sequence (DNA): TGTGCCTGGGGGCAGGGGGCAAGCACAGATACGCAGTATTTT. Its translation is CAWGQGASTDTQYF.

This CDR3 is CASSETGWYNEQFF. The CDR3 coding sequence is TGTGCCAGCAGTGAAACGGGATGGTACAATGAGCAGTTCTTC. The chain links TRBV2 to TRBJ2-1, with D possibly matching TRBD2 (5 bases). Deletions cut 2 bases from V and 4 bases from J, with 9 bases between. Germline V gene data show CDR1 as SNHLY and CDR2 as FYNNEI. This CDR3 comprises 14 residues.

In this sample, this clone turned up once. The chain combines TRBV6-1 with TRBJ2-1, with 10 bases fitting TRBD1. Germline loops: CDR1 MNHNS, CDR2 SASEGT. The CDR3 length is 15 residues. V shed 5 bases, J shed 3 bases, and the junction held 4 bases outside the gene matches. The CDR3 nucleotides read TGTGCCAGCAGTCCCGGGACAGGGGTCTACAATGAGCAGTTCTTC. As protein: CASSPGTGVYNEQFF.

The V gene is TRBV28, the J gene TRBJ2-6, with a weak D call TRBD1 (6 bases). Germline assignment: CDR1 MDHEN and CDR2 SYDVKM. Trimming removed 6 bases at V and 0 bases at J, with 12 bases between. The CDR3 consists of 16 residues. In nucleotides, the CDR3 is TGTGCCAGCAGCCCGGACAGAAGCTCTGGGGCCAACGTCCTGACTTTC. As protein: CASSPDRSSGANVLTF.

This sequence joins TRBV21-1 and TRBJ1-2; whether TRBD1, the table's D call, matches the DNA was not checked. TRBV21-1 is flagged as a pseudogene. CDR3 length: 12 residues. In DNA form, the CDR3 reads TGTGCCAGCAGCCAGGATCCCTATGGCTACACCTTC. Amino acid sequence: CASSQDPYGYTF.

The chain carries TRBV6-6 and TRBJ2-1, with 9 bases identical to TRBD1. Germline CDR1 is MNHNY and CDR2 is SVGAGI (reference sequence). The V and J ends lost 5 bases and 5 bases, in that order; junction bases with no gene match: 10. The CDR3 consists of 16 residues. The CDR3 nucleotides read TGTGCCAGCAGTCATTCGGGCGGGACAGGGCACAATGAGCAGTTCTTC. Protein sequence: CASSHSGGTGHNEQFF.

The V and J genes are TRBV5-4 and TRBJ2-7; a possible D gene is TRBD2 (7 bases). The CDR3 covers 15 residues. Trimming cost V 0 bases and J 0 bases, with 10 bases left between them. Germline V gene lookup returns CDR1 SGHNT and CDR2 YYREEE (reference sequence). In nucleotides, the CDR3 is TGTGCCAGCAGCTTGGGGGCGGGGGCCTCCTACGAGCAGTACTTC. It encodes CASSLGAGASYEQYF.

The gene calls are TRBV7-2 and TRBJ2-1; the D gene is possibly TRBD1 (5 bases). The CDR3 has 14 residues. V was trimmed by 2 bases and J by 9 bases, leaving 14 bases between them. Per the germline V gene, CDR1 is SGHTA and CDR2 is FQGNSA. This chain's CDR3 is CASSLRGRVSEQFF. As DNA, the CDR3 is TGTGCCAGCAGCTTAAGAGGCAGGGTTAGTGAGCAGTTCTTC.